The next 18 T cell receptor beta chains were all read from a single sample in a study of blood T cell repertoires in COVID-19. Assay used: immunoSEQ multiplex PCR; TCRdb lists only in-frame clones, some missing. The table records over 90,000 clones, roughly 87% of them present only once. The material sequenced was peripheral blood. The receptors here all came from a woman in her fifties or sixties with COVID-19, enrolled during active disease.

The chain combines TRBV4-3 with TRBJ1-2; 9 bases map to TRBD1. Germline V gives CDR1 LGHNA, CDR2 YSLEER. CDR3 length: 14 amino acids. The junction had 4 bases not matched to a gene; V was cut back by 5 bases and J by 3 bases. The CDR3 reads CASSGRTGDYGYTF. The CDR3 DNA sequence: TGCGCCAGCAGCGGACGGACAGGGGACTATGGCTACACCTTC.

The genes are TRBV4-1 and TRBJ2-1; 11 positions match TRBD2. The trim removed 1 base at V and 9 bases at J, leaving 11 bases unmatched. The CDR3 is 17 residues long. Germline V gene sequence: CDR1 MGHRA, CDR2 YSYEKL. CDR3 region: CASSQVSTSGAPGEQFF. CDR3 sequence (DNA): TGCGCCAGCAGCCAAGTTTCGACTAGCGGGGCCCCAGGTGAGCAGTTCTTC.

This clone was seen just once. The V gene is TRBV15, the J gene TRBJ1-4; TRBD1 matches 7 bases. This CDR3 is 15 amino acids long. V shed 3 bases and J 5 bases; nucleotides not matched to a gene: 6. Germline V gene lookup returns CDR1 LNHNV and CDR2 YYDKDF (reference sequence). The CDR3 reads CATSREGGLNEKLFF. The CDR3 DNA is TGTGCCACCAGCAGGGAAGGGGGCCTCAATGAAAAACTGTTTTTT. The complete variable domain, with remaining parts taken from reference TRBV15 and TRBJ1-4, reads DAMVIQNPRYQVTQFGKPVTLSCSQTLNHNVMYWYQQKSSQAPKLLFHYYDKDFNNEADTPDNFQSRRPNTSFCFLDIRSPGLGDTAMYLCATSREGGLNEKLFFGSGTQLSVL.

The CDR3: CASAPTGSETQYF. The CDR3 nucleotides are TGTGCCAGCGCCCCGACGGGTTCAGAGACCCAGTACTTC. This rearrangement joins TRBV12-3 or TRBV12-4 to TRBJ2-5, with D hard to call. Trimming cost V 8 bases and J 4 bases, with 14 bases left between them. The CDR3 has 13 amino acids.

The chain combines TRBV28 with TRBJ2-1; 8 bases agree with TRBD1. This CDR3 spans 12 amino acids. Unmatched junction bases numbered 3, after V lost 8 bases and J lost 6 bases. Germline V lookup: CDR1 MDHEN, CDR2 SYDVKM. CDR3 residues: CASLQGGNEQFF. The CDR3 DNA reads TGTGCCAGCTTACAGGGGGGCAATGAGCAGTTCTTC.

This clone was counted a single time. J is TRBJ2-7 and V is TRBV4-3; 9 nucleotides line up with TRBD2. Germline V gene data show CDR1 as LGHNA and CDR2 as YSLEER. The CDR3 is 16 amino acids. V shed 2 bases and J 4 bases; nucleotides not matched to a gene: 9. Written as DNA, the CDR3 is TGCGCCAGCAGCCAATATAGCGGGGGTGACGTTTACGAGCAGTACTTC. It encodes CASSQYSGGDVYEQYF.

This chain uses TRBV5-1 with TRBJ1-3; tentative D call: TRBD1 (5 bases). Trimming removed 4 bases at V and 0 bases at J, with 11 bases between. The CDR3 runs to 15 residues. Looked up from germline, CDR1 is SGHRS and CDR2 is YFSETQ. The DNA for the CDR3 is TGCGCCAGCAGCCAAGACAGTCACTCTGGAAACACCATATATTTT. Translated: CASSQDSHSGNTIYF. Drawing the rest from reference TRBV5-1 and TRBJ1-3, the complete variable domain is KAGVTQTPRYLIKTRGQQVTLSCSPISGHRSVSWYQQTPGQGLQFLFEYFSETQRNKGNFPGRFSGRQFSNSRSEMNVSTLELGDSALYLCASSQDSHSGNTIYFGEGSWLTVV.

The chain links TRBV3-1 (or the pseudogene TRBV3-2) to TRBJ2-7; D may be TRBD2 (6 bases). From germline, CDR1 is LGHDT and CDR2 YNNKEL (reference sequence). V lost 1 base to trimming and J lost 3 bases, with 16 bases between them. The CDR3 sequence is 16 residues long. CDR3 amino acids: CASSQGSAGRVYEQYF. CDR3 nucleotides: TGTGCCAGCAGCCAAGGGTCTGCGGGGCGGGTCTACGAGCAGTACTTC.

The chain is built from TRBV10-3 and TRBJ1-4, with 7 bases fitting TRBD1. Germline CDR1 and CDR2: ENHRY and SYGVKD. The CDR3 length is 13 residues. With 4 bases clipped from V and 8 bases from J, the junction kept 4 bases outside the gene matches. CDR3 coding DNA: TGTGCCATCAGTGCAACAGGGGTGGAAAAACTGTTTTTT. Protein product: CAISATGVEKLFF.

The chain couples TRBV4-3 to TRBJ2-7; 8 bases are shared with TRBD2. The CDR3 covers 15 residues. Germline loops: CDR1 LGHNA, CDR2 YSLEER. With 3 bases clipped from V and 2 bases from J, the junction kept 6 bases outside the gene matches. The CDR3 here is CASSQTAGGTYEQYF. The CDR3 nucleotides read TGCGCCAGCAGCCAGACGGCGGGGGGTACCTACGAGCAGTACTTC.

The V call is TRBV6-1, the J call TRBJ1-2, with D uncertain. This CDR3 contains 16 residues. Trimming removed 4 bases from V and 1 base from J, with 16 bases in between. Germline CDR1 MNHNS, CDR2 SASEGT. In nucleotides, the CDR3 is TGTGCCAGCAGTGCCCTGTCAGTCCATATTAACTATGGCTACACCTTC. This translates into CASSALSVHINYGYTF.

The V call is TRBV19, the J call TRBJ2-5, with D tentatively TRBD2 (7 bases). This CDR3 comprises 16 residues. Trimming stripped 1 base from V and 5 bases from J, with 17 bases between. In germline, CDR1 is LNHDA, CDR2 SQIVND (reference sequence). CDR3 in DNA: TGTGCCAGTAGTATAGGAGGGGGGGGGCCCGTGGAGACCCAGTACTTC. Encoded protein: CASSIGGGGPVETQYF.

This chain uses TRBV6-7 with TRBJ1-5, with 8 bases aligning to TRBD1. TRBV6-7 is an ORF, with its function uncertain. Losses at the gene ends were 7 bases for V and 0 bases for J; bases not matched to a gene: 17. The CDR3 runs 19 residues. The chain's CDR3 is CASKDPGTGTAYSNQPQHF. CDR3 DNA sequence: TGTGCCAGCAAAGATCCCGGGACAGGAACCGCTTATAGCAATCAGCCCCAGCATTTT.

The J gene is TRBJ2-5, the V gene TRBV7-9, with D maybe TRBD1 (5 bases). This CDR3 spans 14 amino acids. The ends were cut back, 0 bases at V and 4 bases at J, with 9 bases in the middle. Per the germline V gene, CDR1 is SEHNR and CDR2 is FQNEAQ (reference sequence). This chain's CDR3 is CASSLAGVSETQYF. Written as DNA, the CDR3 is TGTGCCAGCAGCTTAGCAGGGGTATCAGAGACCCAGTACTTC.

CDR3 region: CASSLVLAGWYNEQFF. CDR3 bases: TGTGCCAGCAGCTTAGTCCTAGCGGGGTGGTACAATGAGCAGTTCTTC. The chain combines TRBV7-9 with TRBJ2-1; 9 bases agree with TRBD2. The CDR3 extends over 16 amino acids. The V and J ends lost 1 base and 4 bases, in that order; junction bases with no gene match: 5. Germline assignment: CDR1 SEHNR and CDR2 FQNEAQ (reference sequence).

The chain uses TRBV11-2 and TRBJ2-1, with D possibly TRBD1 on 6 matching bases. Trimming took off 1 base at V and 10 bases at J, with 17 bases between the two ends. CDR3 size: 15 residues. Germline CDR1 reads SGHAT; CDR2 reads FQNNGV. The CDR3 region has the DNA TGTGCCAGCAGCTTAGGGAGCCTCTACCAGGGGGAGCAGTTCTTC. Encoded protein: CASSLGSLYQGEQFF.

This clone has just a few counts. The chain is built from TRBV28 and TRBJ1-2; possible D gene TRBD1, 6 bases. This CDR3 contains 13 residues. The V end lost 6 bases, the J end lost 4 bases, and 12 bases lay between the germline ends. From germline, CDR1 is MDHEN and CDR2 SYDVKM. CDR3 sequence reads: CASRPGQPYGYTF. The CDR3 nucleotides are TGTGCCAGCAGACCCGGACAGCCCTATGGCTACACCTTC.

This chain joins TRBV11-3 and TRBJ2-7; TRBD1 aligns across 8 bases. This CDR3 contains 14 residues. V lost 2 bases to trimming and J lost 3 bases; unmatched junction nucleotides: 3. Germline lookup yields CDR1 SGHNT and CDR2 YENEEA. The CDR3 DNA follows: TGTGCCAGCAGCTTACTGGGACAGGACTACGAGCAGTACTTC. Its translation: CASSLLGQDYEQYF.